This entry lists 23 T cell receptor beta chains sequenced from one sample in a study of cytomegalovirus exposure and HLA in healthy donors. The PCR was carried out with 60 Vbeta primers and 13 Jbeta primers. Using immunoSEQ multiplex PCR, the repertoire was profiled, and TCRdb retains in-frame clones only, with some absent. Of approximately 100,000 clones listed, about 80% are singletons. Sequenced input: PBMCs. These TCRs come from a man aged 40-50 years in good health and CMV-seronegative.

The chain has TRBV5-6 and TRBJ2-3; unclear D gene. This CDR3 comprises 15 residues. Germline-derived CDR1 and CDR2 are SGHDT and YYEEEE. Trimming removed 4 bases at V and 4 bases at J, with 16 bases between. Here the CDR3 DNA reads TGTGCCAGCAGCCGACGTCGAGCGAGTGCAGATACGCAGTATTTT. Residues: CASSRRRASADTQYF.

Points on this clone: The junction and the germline gene differ at one end; a read error may be behind it. The genes are TRBV11-3 and TRBJ2-2, with D unresolved. Per the germline V gene, CDR1 is SGHNT and CDR2 is YENEEA. This CDR3 region has 14 residues. Here the CDR3 reads CASSPRSNAGELFF. In DNA form, the CDR3 reads TGTGCCAGCAGCCCTCGGTCGAACGCCGGGGAGCTGTTTTTT.

The V gene is TRBV9, the J gene TRBJ2-1; tentatively, D is TRBD2 (6 bases). This CDR3 is built from 14 residues. Germline V gene sequence: CDR1 SGDLS, CDR2 YYNGEE. V was trimmed by 8 bases and J by 9 bases, leaving 21 bases between them. The CDR3 sequence is CASKGPLMGGEQFF. CDR3 DNA: TGTGCCAGTAAGGGACCGCTCATGGGGGGTGAGCAGTTCTTC.

This chain links TRBV7-2 with TRBJ2-2; 8 positions agree with TRBD1. This CDR3 has 19 amino acids. Losses at the gene ends were 4 bases for V and 0 bases for J; bases not matched to a gene: 13. The V gene's germline CDR1 is SGHTA and CDR2 FQGNSA. The CDR3 loop reads CASSSHSGTGLTNTGELFF. The CDR3 DNA follows: TGTGCCAGCAGCTCCCATTCCGGGACAGGACTTACGAACACCGGGGAGCTGTTTTTT.

This rearrangement joins TRBV7-2 to TRBJ2-1, with D perhaps TRBD2 (5 bases). V was shortened by 2 bases and J by 6 bases, with 11 bases between the two germline ends. Germline-derived CDR1 and CDR2 are SGHTA and FQGNSA. The CDR3 consists of 14 residues. The CDR3 DNA reads as TGTGCCAGCAGCTTAATAGTACGGGGCAATGAGCAGTTCTTC. It specifies CASSLIVRGNEQFF.

The CDR3 here is CASGLWDTTVGEQYF. CDR3 DNA sequence: TGTGCTAGTGGTTTGTGGGACACCACCGTGGGTGAGCAGTACTTC. The chain couples TRBV12-5 to TRBJ2-5; tentative D call: TRBD1 (6 bases). V gave up 2 bases and J gave up 11 bases, with 21 bases separating them. Germline CDR1 LGHNT, CDR2 FRNRAP. The CDR3 consists of 15 residues.

The V call is TRBV5-4, the J call TRBJ1-3; D may be TRBD1 (5 bases). V lost 4 bases and J 2 bases, leaving 13 bases between the germline ends. CDR3 length: 15 residues. CDR1 is SGHNT, CDR2 YYREEE, per germline (reference sequence). The CDR3 reads CASSPSGTPGNTIYF. CDR3 in DNA: TGTGCCAGCAGCCCTTCCGGGACTCCTGGAAACACCATATATTTT.

Of note for this clone: The same CDR3 is also encoded by other DNA sequences in this sample. The chain carries TRBV5-1 and TRBJ1-2; perhaps TRBD1 as D (5 bases). Germline values: CDR1 SGHRS, CDR2 YFSETQ. The ends were cut back, 0 bases at V and 6 bases at J, with 6 bases in the middle. This CDR3 is built from 12 residues. CDR3 region: CASSLAGDGYTF. The CDR3, as DNA: TGCGCCAGCAGCTTGGCGGGGGATGGCTACACCTTC.

This clone was recorded once. This chain joins TRBV5-1 and TRBJ1-2; tentatively, D is TRBD1 (6 bases). Germline V gives CDR1 SGHRS, CDR2 YFSETQ. V dropped 4 bases and J dropped 4 bases, with 17 bases sitting between them. The CDR3 is made up of 15 amino acids. CDR3 nucleotides: TGCGCCAGCAGCCTGCAACCGGGGGGCGGCTATGGCTACACCTTC. This sequence encodes CASSLQPGGGYGYTF.

V gene TRBV21-1 combines with J gene TRBJ2-5; the tabulated D call, TRBD2, remains unverified against the DNA. TRBV21-1 is tagged as a pseudogene. This CDR3 comprises 16 residues. The CDR3 bases are TGTGCCAGCAGCTCCCGGGTAGCGGGGTCAGGAGAGACCCAGTACTTC. This sequence encodes CASSSRVAGSGETQYF.

The CDR3 protein is CASSGDRGGGQPQHF. The CDR3 DNA reads TGTGCCAGCAGTGGGGACAGGGGAGGGGGTCAGCCCCAGCATTTT. The V gene is TRBV2, the J gene TRBJ1-5; 10 bases match TRBD1. This CDR3 comprises 15 residues. V gave up 4 bases and J gave up 6 bases; unmatched junction bases: 6. Per the germline V gene, CDR1 is SNHLY and CDR2 is FYNNEI.

A few counts support this clone. The chain links TRBV4-1 to TRBJ2-5; 7 positions match TRBD2. The CDR3 contains 16 residues. Germline-derived CDR1 and CDR2 are MGHRA and YSYEKL. The ends lost 4 bases at V and 4 bases at J; junction bases unmatched: 12. The CDR3 coding sequence is TGCGCCAGCAGCCGAGATGATACTAGCGCCCTAGAGACCCAGTACTTC. Its protein is CASSRDDTSALETQYF.

The chain recombines TRBV4-3 with TRBJ2-3; TRBD2 matches at 11 bases. Unmatched junction bases numbered 6, after V lost 1 base and J lost 0 bases. The CDR3 extends over 18 amino acids. Germline loops: CDR1 LGHNA, CDR2 YSLEER. The DNA for the CDR3 is TGCGCCAGCAGCCAAGGTACTAGCGGGGGCACTAGCACAGATACGCAGTATTTT. Protein: CASSQGTSGGTSTDTQYF.

The chain combines TRBV9 with TRBJ1-1; D possibly corresponds to TRBD1 (6 bases). This CDR3 region has 14 residues. Deletions cut 4 bases from V and 1 base from J, with 11 bases between. Germline-derived CDR1 and CDR2 are SGDLS and YYNGEE. In nucleotides, the CDR3 is TGTGCCAGCAGCCCCCTGACAGGGAACACTGAAGCTTTCTTT. It encodes CASSPLTGNTEAFF.

The V and J genes are TRBV7-9 and TRBJ2-3, with TRBD2 matching 14 bases. V shed 11 bases and J 5 bases; nucleotides not matched to a gene: 6. The CDR3 sequence is 14 residues long. CDR1 and CDR2 from the germline V gene are SEHNR and FQNEAQ (reference sequence). CDR3 bases: TGTGCCGGTGGACTAGCGGGGGGCCTAGATACGCAGTATTTT. Translated: CAGGLAGGLDTQYF.

V is TRBV4-2 and J is TRBJ2-7; possibly TRBD2 for D (5 bases). Trimming pared 2 bases from V and 6 bases from J, leaving 20 bases between. Germline CDR1 reads LGHNA; CDR2 reads YNFKEQ. The CDR3 runs to 16 residues. The CDR3 DNA follows: TGTGCCAGCAGCCAAAACCCGAGGGCCCCCCTTAGCGAGCAGTACTTC. Its protein product is CASSQNPRAPLSEQYF.

The chain links TRBV7-8 to TRBJ2-1, with TRBD1 matching 7 bases. Trimming took 1 base from V and 3 from J; bases not matched to a gene: 3. CDR1 is SGHVS, CDR2 FQNEAQ, per germline. This CDR3 is 15 amino acids long. CDR3 residues: CASSLGGQRYNEQFF. The CDR3, as DNA: TGTGCCAGCAGCTTAGGGGGACAGCGCTACAATGAGCAGTTCTTC.

This chain uses TRBV30 with TRBJ2-4; TRBD2 agrees at 15 bases. This CDR3 comprises 17 residues. The germline gives CDR1 GTSNPN, CDR2 SVGIG (reference sequence). The junction had 6 bases not matched to a gene; V was cut back by 5 bases and J by 1 base. This chain's CDR3 is CAWGTSGGHLAKNIQYF. In DNA, the CDR3 is TGTGCCTGGGGGACTAGCGGGGGGCACCTCGCCAAAAACATTCAGTACTTC.

J is TRBJ2-7 and V is TRBV7-9; 7 nucleotides agree with TRBD1. V lost 0 bases and J lost 4; bases outside the gene matches: 9. The CDR3 contains 16 residues. Germline assignment: CDR1 SEHNR and CDR2 FQNEAQ (reference sequence). This CDR3 is CASSLAGDRGEYEQYV. In DNA, the CDR3 is TGTGCCAGCAGCTTAGCGGGGGACAGAGGAGAATACGAGCAGTACGTC.

This chain uses TRBV6-5 with TRBJ2-2; D not certain. Germline values: CDR1 MNHEY, CDR2 SVGAGI. V gave up 6 bases and J gave up 9 bases, with 11 bases separating them. The CDR3 covers 12 residues. CDR3 in amino acids: CASSTARRELFF. DNA for the CDR3: TGTGCCAGCAGCACAGCCAGGCGGGAGCTGTTTTTT.

This chain links TRBV18 with TRBJ2-7; 8 nucleotides match TRBD1. V was pared by 4 bases and J by 2 bases, with 7 bases of the junction left unmatched. CDR1 is KGHSH and CDR2 is LQKENI in the germline V gene. CDR3 length equals 15 residues. In nucleotides, the CDR3 is TGTGCCAGCTCACACGACAGGGGCCAAACCTACGAGCAGTACGTC. This codes for CASSHDRGQTYEQYV.

The CDR3: CASQYRYQPQHF. The CDR3 bases are TGTGCCAGCCAGTATCGTTATCAGCCCCAGCATTTT. This chain joins TRBV28 and TRBJ1-5, with D hard to call. The CDR3 has 12 amino acids. V gave up 8 bases and J gave up 5 bases, with 10 bases separating them. CDR1 and CDR2 from the germline V gene are MDHEN and SYDVKM. Full variable domain (rest looked up from reference TRBV28 and TRBJ1-5): DVKVTQSSRYLVKRTGEKVFLECVQDMDHENMFWYRQDPGLGLRLIYFSYDVKMKEKGDIPEGYSVSREKKERFSLILESASTNQTSMYLCASQYRYQPQHFGDGTRLSIL.

V gene TRBV18 combines with J gene TRBJ2-7, with D maybe TRBD2 (6 bases). The CDR3 consists of 15 residues. The ends were cut back, 6 bases at V and 1 base at J, with 16 bases in the middle. CDR1 KGHSH and CDR2 LQKENI come from the germline V gene. The CDR3 loop is CASSPDSGLSYEQYF. The CDR3 region has the DNA TGTGCCAGCTCTCCCGACAGCGGACTATCCTACGAGCAGTACTTC. The full variable domain, completed using reference TRBV18 and TRBJ2-7, is NAGVMQNPRHLVRRRGQEARLRCSPMKGHSHVYWYRQLPEEGLKFMVYLQKENIIDESGMPKERFSAEFPKEGPSILRIQQVVRGDSAAYFCASSPDSGLSYEQYFGPGTRLTVT.